This T cell receptor beta chain was documented in a study of blood T cell repertoires in COVID-19. About the research overall: Both acute and convalescent COVID-19 samples were obtained from the United States, Italy and Spain. T cells, B-cell-depleted T cells, or PBMCs supplied cDNA or gDNA.

Authors' data handling: For nucleated cells, counts were estimated from reference gene primer amplification. Using immunoSEQ multiplex PCR, the repertoire was profiled, and TCRdb retains in-frame clones only, with some absent. The DNA was the basis for D and trimming; V, J and clone size are from that table. The table lists about 70,000 clones, approximately 83% of them singletons, with 5.5% to 8% in the top ten. This clone was counted a single time. Seattle patients were enrolled during active infection and followed longitudinally. CDR3 length: 16 residues. The J segment lost 2 bases and the V segment lost 2 bases, leaving 9 bases of the junction unmatched. Germline-derived CDR1 and CDR2 are MDHEN and SYDVKM.

The chain employs TRBV28 and TRBJ2-7; the match to TRBD1 covers 7 bases. The source is a man aged 30 to 45 with COVID-19, enrolled during active disease. What was sequenced was peripheral blood. The CDR3 protein is CASSLPGTDPTYEQYF. For the CDR3, the DNA is TGTGCCAGCAGTTTACCCGGGACAGACCCAACCTACGAGCAGTACTTC.